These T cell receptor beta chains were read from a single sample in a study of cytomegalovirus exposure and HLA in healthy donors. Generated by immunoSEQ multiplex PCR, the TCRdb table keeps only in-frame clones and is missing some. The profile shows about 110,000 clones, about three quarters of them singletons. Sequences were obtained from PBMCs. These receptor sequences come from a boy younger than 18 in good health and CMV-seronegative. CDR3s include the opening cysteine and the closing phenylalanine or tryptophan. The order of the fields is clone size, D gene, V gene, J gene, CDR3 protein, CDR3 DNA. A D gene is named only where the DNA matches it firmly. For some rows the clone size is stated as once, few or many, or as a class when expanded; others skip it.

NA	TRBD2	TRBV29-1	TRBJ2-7	CSVHSGTYEQYF	TGCAGCGTTCATAGCGGGACCTACGAGCAGTACTTC
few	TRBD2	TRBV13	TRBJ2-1	CASQTGTSIYNEQFF	TGTGCCAGCCAAACCGGGACTAGCATCTACAATGAGCAGTTCTTC
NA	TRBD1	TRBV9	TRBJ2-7	CASSVLGTAHYEQYF	TGTGCCAGCAGCGTACTTGGGACAGCACACTACGAGCAGTACTTC
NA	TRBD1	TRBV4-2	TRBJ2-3	CASSQVGQGITDTQYF	TGTGCCAGCAGCCAAGTGGGACAGGGTATAACAGATACGCAGTATTTT
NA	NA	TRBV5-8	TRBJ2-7	CASSSGADEQYF	TGTGCCAGCAGCTCTGGAGCCGACGAGCAGTACTTC
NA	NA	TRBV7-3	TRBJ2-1	CASSLDRLNEQFF	TGTGCCAGCAGCTTAGACAGACTCAATGAGCAGTTCTTC
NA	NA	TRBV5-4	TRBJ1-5	CASSLGGGNQPQHF	TGTGCCAGCAGTCTGGGGGGAGGCAATCAGCCCCAGCATTTT
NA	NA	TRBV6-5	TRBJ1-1	CASSYQGGGNTEAFF	TGTGCCAGCAGTTACCAAGGTGGAGGGAACACTGAAGCTTTCTTT
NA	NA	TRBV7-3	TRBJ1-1	CASSLGQNTEAFF	TGTGCCAGCAGCTTAGGACAGAACACTGAAGCTTTCTTT
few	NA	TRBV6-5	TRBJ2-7	CASHSGGYEQYF	TGTGCCAGCCATAGCGGAGGCTACGAGCAGTACTTC
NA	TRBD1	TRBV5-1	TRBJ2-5	CASSQDRYQETQYF	TGCGCCAGCAGCCAGGACAGGTACCAAGAGACCCAGTACTTC
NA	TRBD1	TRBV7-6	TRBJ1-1	CASSLAPGTGDTEAFF	TGTGCCAGCAGCTTAGCCCCGGGGACAGGGGACACTGAAGCTTTCTTT
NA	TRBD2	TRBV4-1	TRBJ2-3	CASSRSSGRRTDTQYF	TGCGCCAGCAGCCGATCTAGCGGGAGGCGGACAGATACGCAGTATTTT
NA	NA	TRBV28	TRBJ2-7	CASSPSGVYEQYF	TGTGCCAGCAGTCCCTCCGGGGTCTACGAGCAGTACTTC
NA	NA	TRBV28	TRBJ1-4	CASTPGWGGEKLFF	TGTGCCAGCACCCCGGGATGGGGGGGAGAAAAACTGTTTTTT
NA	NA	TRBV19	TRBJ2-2	CASSSSGVTRRTGELFF	TGTGCCAGTAGTAGCTCAGGGGTGACAAGGAGGACCGGGGAGCTGTTTTTT
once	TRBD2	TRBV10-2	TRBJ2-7	CASRRAGPYEQYF	TGCGCCAGCAGGAGAGCGGGACCATACGAGCAGTACTTC
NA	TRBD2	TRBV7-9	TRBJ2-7	CASSLNAGGYEQYF	TGTGCCAGCAGCTTAAATGCGGGGGGTTACGAGCAGTACTTC
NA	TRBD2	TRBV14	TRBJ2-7	CASSHTGGGNEQYF	TGTGCCAGCAGCCATACGGGAGGTGGCAACGAGCAGTACTTC
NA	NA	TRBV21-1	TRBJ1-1	CASAPQGATEAFF	TGTGCCAGCGCCCCACAGGGGGCGACTGAAGCTTTCTTT
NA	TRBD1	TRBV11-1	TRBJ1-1	CASSLSSLDRDGTEAFF	TGTGCCAGCAGCTTAAGTAGTTTGGACAGGGACGGGACTGAAGCTTTCTTT
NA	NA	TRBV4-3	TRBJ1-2	CASSQDLEGLGGYTF	TGCGCCAGCAGCCAAGATCTGGAGGGGCTGGGGGGCTACACCTTC
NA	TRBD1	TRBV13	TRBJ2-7	CASSFRTGYEQYF	TGTGCCAGCAGCTTCCGGACAGGCTACGAGCAGTACTTC
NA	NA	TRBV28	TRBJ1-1	CASSLGRVGKAEAFF	TGTGCCAGCAGTTTGGGGAGGGTGGGTAAGGCTGAAGCTTTCTTT
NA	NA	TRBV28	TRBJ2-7	CASSLLGQAEQYF	TGTGCCAGCAGTTTATTGGGCCAGGCCGAGCAGTACTTC
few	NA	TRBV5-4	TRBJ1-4	CASSFLPGEKLFF	TGTGCCAGCAGCTTTTTGCCGGGTGAAAAACTGTTTTTT
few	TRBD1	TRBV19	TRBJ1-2	CASSTEDRYRSKDGYTF	TGTGCCAGTAGTACAGAGGACAGGTATCGGTCTAAGGATGGCTACACCTTC
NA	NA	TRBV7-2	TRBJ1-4	CASSPVPQATNEKLFF	TGTGCCAGCAGCCCGGTCCCACAGGCAACTAATGAAAAACTGTTTTTT
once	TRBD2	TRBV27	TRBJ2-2	CASSGAGRHTGELFF	TGTGCCAGCAGTGGAGCGGGAAGGCACACCGGGGAGCTGTTTTTT
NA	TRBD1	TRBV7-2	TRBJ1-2	CASSLGAGGYYGYTF	TGTGCCAGCAGCTTAGGAGCAGGGGGATACTATGGCTACACCTTC
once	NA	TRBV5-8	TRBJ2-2	CASSWASRTGELFF	TGTGCCAGCAGCTGGGCTTCGCGCACCGGGGAGCTGTTTTTT
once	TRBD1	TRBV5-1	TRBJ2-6	CASSSDRGLAGANVLTF	TGCGCCAGCAGCTCCGACAGGGGGCTAGCGGGGGCCAACGTCCTGACTTTC
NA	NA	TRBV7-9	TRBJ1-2	CAGSLSLVPSYGYTF	TGTGCCGGCAGCCTATCTTTGGTCCCTTCTTATGGCTACACCTTC
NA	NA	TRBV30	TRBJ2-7	CAWSNRVGEQYF	TGTGCCTGGAGCAACAGGGTGGGCGAGCAGTACTTC
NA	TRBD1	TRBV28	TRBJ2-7	CASSVNRGAAYEQYF	TGTGCCAGCAGTGTGAACAGGGGGGCGGCCTACGAGCAGTACTTC
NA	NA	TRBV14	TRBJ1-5	CASSLTVNQPQHF	TGTGCCAGCAGCCTTACAGTTAATCAGCCCCAGCATTTT
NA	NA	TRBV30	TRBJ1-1	CAWSDGGTTEAFF	TGTGCCTGGAGCGACGGGGGGACGACTGAAGCTTTCTTT
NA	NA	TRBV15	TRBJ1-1	CATSTRQTIEAFF	TGTGCCACCAGCACTCGACAGACAATTGAAGCTTTCTTT
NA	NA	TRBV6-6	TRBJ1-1	CASSPPGHLGAFF	TGTGCCAGCAGTCCACCGGGACACCTTGGAGCTTTCTTT
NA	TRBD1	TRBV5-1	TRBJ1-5	CASSSGTGGEQPQHF	TGCGCCAGCAGCTCCGGGACAGGGGGGGAACAGCCCCAGCATTTT
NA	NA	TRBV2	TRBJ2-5	CASSETLAGYKYF	TGTGCCAGCAGTGAAACACTAGCAGGGTACAAGTACTTC
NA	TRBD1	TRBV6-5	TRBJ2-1	CATNGQGSPKQFF	TGTGCCACCAACGGACAGGGTTCCCCTAAGCAGTTCTTC
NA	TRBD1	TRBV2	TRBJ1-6	CASILDRRTNSPLHF	TGTGCCAGCATCTTGGACAGGCGAACGAATTCACCCCTCCACTTT
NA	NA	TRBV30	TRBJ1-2	CAWSVRQGGYTF	TGTGCCTGGAGTGTCAGGCAGGGTGGCTACACCTTC
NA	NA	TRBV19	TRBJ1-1	CASRTGLGQTEAFF	TGTGCCAGTAGGACAGGCCTGGGGCAAACTGAAGCTTTCTTT
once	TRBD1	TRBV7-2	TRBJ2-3	CASTLRGQRTDTQYF	TGTGCCAGCACCCTACGGGGACAGCGCACAGATACGCAGTATTTT
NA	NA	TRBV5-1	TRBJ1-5	CASSLEGGGNQPQHF	TGCGCCAGCAGCTTGGAAGGAGGGGGCAATCAGCCCCAGCATTTT
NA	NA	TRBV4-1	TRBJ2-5	CASSQDLWGLAQETQYF	TGCGCCAGCAGCCAAGATCTGTGGGGACTTGCCCAAGAGACCCAGTACTTC
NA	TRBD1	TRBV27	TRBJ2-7	CASRPRDRGYEQYF	TGTGCCAGCAGGCCCAGGGACAGGGGCTACGAGCAGTACTTC
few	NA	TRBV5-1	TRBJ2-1	CASSLVSGGGSGEQFF	TGCGCCAGCAGCTTGGTGTCCGGAGGGGGCTCGGGTGAGCAGTTCTTC
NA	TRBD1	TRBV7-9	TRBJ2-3	CASSIGQGATDTQYF	TGTGCCAGCAGCATAGGACAGGGGGCTACAGATACGCAGTATTTT
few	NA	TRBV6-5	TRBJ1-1	CASSYLPGGPEAFF	TGTGCCAGCAGTTACCTACCCGGGGGACCTGAAGCTTTCTTT
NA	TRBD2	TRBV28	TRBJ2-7	CASRALAGAYEQYF	TGTGCCAGCAGGGCGCTAGCGGGAGCCTACGAGCAGTACTTC
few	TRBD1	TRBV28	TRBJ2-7	CASSHNRDSYTYEQYF	TGTGCCAGCAGTCATAACCGGGACAGCTACACCTACGAGCAGTACTTC
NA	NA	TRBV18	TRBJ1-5	CASSEVESNQPQHF	TGTGCCAGCTCTGAGGTAGAGAGCAATCAGCCCCAGCATTTT
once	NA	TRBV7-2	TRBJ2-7	CASSLERASVGEQYF	TGTGCCAGCAGCTTAGAACGCGCTAGCGTGGGCGAGCAGTACTTC
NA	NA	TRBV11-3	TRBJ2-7	CASSLEDSTRMGEQYF	TGTGCCAGCAGCTTAGAAGACTCCACTAGGATGGGAGAGCAGTACTTC
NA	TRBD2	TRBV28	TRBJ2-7	CATLTSGGSYEQYF	TGTGCCACCTTGACTAGCGGGGGTTCCTACGAGCAGTACTTC
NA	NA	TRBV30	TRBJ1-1	CAWRGRWNTEAFF	TGTGCCTGGAGGGGGCGATGGAACACTGAAGCTTTCTTT